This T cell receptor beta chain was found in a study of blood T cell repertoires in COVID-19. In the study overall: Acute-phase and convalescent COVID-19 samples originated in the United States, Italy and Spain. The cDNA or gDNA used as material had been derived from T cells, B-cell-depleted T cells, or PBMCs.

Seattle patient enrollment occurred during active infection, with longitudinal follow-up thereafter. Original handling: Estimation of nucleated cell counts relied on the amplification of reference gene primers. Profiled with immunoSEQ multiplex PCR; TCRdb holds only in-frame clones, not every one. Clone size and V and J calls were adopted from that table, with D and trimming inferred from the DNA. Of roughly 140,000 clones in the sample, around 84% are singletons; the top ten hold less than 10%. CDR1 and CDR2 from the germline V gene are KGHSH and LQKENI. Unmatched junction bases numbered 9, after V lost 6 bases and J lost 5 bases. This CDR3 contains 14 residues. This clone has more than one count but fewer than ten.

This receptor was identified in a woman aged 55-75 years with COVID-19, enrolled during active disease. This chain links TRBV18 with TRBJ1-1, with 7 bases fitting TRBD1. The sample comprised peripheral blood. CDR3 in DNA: TGTGCCAGCTCCCCAGCGACAGGGAGAACTGAAGCTTTCTTT. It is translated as CASSPATGRTEAFF.